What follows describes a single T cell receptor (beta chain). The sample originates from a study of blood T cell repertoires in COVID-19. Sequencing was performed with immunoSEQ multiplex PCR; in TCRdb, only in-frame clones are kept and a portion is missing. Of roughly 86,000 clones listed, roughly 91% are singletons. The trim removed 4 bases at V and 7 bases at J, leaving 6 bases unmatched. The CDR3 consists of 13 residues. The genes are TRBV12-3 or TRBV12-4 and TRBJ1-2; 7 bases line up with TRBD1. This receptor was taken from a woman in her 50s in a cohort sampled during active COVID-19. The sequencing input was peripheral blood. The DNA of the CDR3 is TGTGCCAGCAGTTCCTCGACAGGGTCTGGCTACACCTTC. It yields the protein CASSSSTGSGYTF.